The sequence of this TCR beta chain was determined in a study of T cells after posttransplantation cyclophosphamide. Findings of the study overall: Tissue-infiltrating T cells from skin or gut overlapped little with blood T cells. Recipient CMV seropositivity and CMV reactivation strongly tracked TRB clonality. Donor-recipient repertoire similarity was low at 1-2 months, rising over year one.

Cyclophosphamide on days +3 and +4 followed busulfan-fludarabine conditioning and a marrow graft. Germline V lookup: CDR1 SEHNR, CDR2 FQNEAQ (reference sequence). Losses at the gene ends were 5 bases for V and 5 bases for J; bases not matched to a gene: 5. This CDR3 comprises 14 residues. As concerns this clone: Its specificity is unknown.

Assay: immunoSEQ multiplex PCR; the TCRdb copy retains only in-frame clones and omits some. In the table there are fewer than 2,000 clones, less than 75% of which are singletons. The sequence derives from a female patient over 55 who received an allogeneic stem cell transplant from a related donor and was CMV-positive. Some T cells may originate from the graft donor. This sequence joins TRBV7-9 and TRBJ1-5; TRBD1 agrees at 8 bases. Sequenced here: CD4+ T cells sorted from blood, sampled after allogeneic stem cell transplant with posttransplant cyclophosphamide. The CDR3 sequence is CASSPDRGDQPQHF. The CDR3 DNA is TGTGCCAGCAGCCCCGACAGGGGAGATCAGCCCCAGCATTTT.